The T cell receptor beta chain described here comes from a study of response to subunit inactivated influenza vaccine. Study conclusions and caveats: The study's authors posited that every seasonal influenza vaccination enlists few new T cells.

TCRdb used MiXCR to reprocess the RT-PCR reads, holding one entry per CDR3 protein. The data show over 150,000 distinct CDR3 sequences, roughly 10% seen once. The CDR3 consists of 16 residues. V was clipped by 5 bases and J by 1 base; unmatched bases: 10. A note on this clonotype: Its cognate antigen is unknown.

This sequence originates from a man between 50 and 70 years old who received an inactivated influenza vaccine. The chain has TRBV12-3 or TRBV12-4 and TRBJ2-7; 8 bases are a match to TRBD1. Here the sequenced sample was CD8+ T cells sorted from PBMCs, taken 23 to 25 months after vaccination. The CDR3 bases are TGTGCCAGCAGTCTTGGCAAGGGGACAGGATCCTACGAGCAGTACTTC. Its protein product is CASSLGKGTGSYEQYF.